The entry below describes one T cell receptor (beta chain). The CDR3 runs to 15 residues. Per germline, CDR1 SGHNT and CDR2 YYREEE (reference sequence). Trimming cost V 4 bases and J 4 bases, with 16 bases left between them. This record belongs to a study of blood T cell repertoires in COVID-19. Study at large: Samples of COVID-19 (acute and convalescent) were obtained from the United States, Italy and Spain.

The table came from immunoSEQ multiplex PCR; TCRdb's copy has only in-frame clones and leaves some out. The sample carries around 250,000 clones, roughly 86% recorded once. The sequenced sample consisted of peripheral blood. The clonotype was recovered from a man aged 40-55 years with active or convalescent COVID-19. The chain uses TRBV5-4 and TRBJ2-3, with a weak D call TRBD2 (6 bases). The CDR3 loop is CASSQAAGRADTQYF. CDR3 coding DNA: TGTGCCAGCAGCCAGGCGGCGGGAAGGGCAGATACGCAGTATTTT.